The 20 T cell receptor beta chains below come from one sample, sequenced in a study of shared clonotypes between healthy human individuals. TCRdb's copy holds only in-frame clones and misses some; the assay was immunoSEQ multiplex PCR. The table includes some 800,000 clones, approximately 92% detected once. CD45RO-negative, CCR7-positively selected cells formed the naive CD8 fraction, excluding terminally differentiated effector memory CD45RA+ cells. What was sequenced was naive CD8+ T cells sorted from blood. The receptors derive from a man aged 25-45 years in good health.

This clone showed up just once. The CDR3 loop is CASSTRDLGGVTDTQYF. In DNA form, the CDR3 reads TGTGCCAGCAGCACCCGGGACCTAGGGGGGGTGACAGATACGCAGTATTTT. This chain joins TRBV7-8 and TRBJ2-3, with TRBD2 as a possible D gene (7 bases). The ends were cut back, 5 bases at V and 3 bases at J, with 21 bases in the middle. CDR1 is SGHVS and CDR2 is FQNEAQ in the germline V gene. The CDR3 runs 17 residues.

The chain recombines TRBV7-9 with TRBJ2-2; 13 positions agree with TRBD2. The CDR3 covers 15 residues. CDR1 is SEHNR, CDR2 FQNEAQ, per germline (reference sequence). The V gene end was trimmed by 7 bases and the J gene end by 6 bases; junction bases not matched to a gene: 5. CDR3 loop: CASNPLAGGPGELFF. CDR3 bases: TGTGCCAGCAACCCACTAGCGGGAGGGCCCGGGGAGCTGTTTTTT.

The chain recombines TRBV7-9 with TRBJ2-7; 9 bases fit TRBD1. V trimming: 1 base; J trimming: 7 bases; junction bases outside the gene matches: 2. The CDR3 is made up of 13 amino acids. Germline V CDR1 and CDR2: SEHNR, FQNEAQ (reference sequence). CDR3 sequence: CASSLGDRVEQYF. Here the CDR3 DNA reads TGTGCCAGCAGCTTAGGGGACAGGGTGGAGCAGTACTTC.

CDR3 loop: CASSYGGPEQYF. Written as DNA, the CDR3 is TGTGCCAGCAGTTACGGAGGGCCCGAGCAGTACTTC. The chain is built from TRBV6-6 and TRBJ2-7; D is perhaps TRBD2 (6 bases). Germline V gene sequence: CDR1 MNHNY, CDR2 SVGAGI (reference sequence). This CDR3 spans 12 amino acids. V was trimmed by 2 bases and J by 6 bases, leaving 8 bases between them.

The chain links TRBV6-6 to TRBJ2-7; 9 bases fit TRBD1. V dropped 2 bases and J dropped 2; count of bases not matched to a gene: 7. CDR1 and CDR2 (germline): MNHNY, SVGAGI (reference sequence). The CDR3 contains 16 residues. CDR3 DNA: TGTGCCAGCAGTTACACCACACAGGGGGCGACCTACGAGCAGTACTTC. Amino acid sequence: CASSYTTQGATYEQYF.

The gene calls are TRBV5-1 and TRBJ1-1; no clear D. The CDR3 extends over 13 amino acids. Germline V gene sequence: CDR1 SGHRS, CDR2 YFSETQ. Trimming took 4 bases from V and 0 from J, leaving 7 bases between them. The CDR3 nucleotides read TGCGCCAGCAGCCGTGGGCTGAACACTGAAGCTTTCTTT. It encodes CASSRGLNTEAFF.

The chain couples TRBV5-6 to TRBJ1-2; TRBD1 aligns across 12 bases. Germline lookup yields CDR1 SGHDT and CDR2 YYEEEE. The CDR3 contains 16 residues. Germline trimming cut 2 bases from V and 8 bases from J; bases unmatched to any gene: 10. The CDR3 nucleotides are TGTGCCAGCAGCTTTATTCCGGGACAGGGGGCGCAAGGCTACACCTTC. It specifies CASSFIPGQGAQGYTF.

The V gene is TRBV13, the J gene TRBJ2-3; a weak D match, TRBD2 (6 bases). Per germline, CDR1 PRHDT and CDR2 FYEKMQ (reference sequence). The CDR3 totals 16 residues. Trimming took 3 bases from V and 4 from J, leaving 17 bases between them. The CDR3 protein is CASSFLSGSGADTQYF. The CDR3 region has the DNA TGTGCCAGCAGCTTCCTTAGCGGAAGTGGGGCAGATACGCAGTATTTT.

This chain links TRBV13 with TRBJ2-3, with 9 bases that match TRBD2. From germline, CDR1 is PRHDT and CDR2 FYEKMQ (reference sequence). V lost 5 bases, J lost 6 bases, and 15 bases stayed unmatched. CDR3 size: 17 residues. As DNA, the CDR3 is TGTGCCAGCAGCCCGTCGACGGCGGGAGGGCCTCTGGATACGCAGTATTTT. Its protein product is CASSPSTAGGPLDTQYF.

The chain has TRBV4-1 and TRBJ1-1, with a tentative D call TRBD1 (6 bases). The CDR3 is made up of 14 amino acids. Between the trimmed V and J ends, which lost 2 bases and 11 bases, there was a span of 18 bases. From germline, CDR1 is MGHRA and CDR2 YSYEKL. The CDR3 DNA reads as TGCGCCAGCAGCCAAATCAGTCTTGGGGGCTCCGCTTTCTTT. It yields the protein CASSQISLGGSAFF.

The chain recombines TRBV4-1 with TRBJ2-7; 7 bases map to TRBD2. Germline V gives CDR1 MGHRA, CDR2 YSYEKL. After removal of 0 bases from V and 3 bases from J, the junction contained 14 bases not matched to a gene. CDR3 length: 18 amino acids. The CDR3 nucleotides are TGCGCCAGCAGCCAAGAAGGGATGGGCGGCGGGAGTGTCTACGAGCAGTACTTC. Translating gives CASSQEGMGGGSVYEQYF.

This chain uses TRBV29-1 with TRBJ2-7, with a weak D call TRBD2 (5 bases). Per germline, CDR1 SQVTM and CDR2 ANQGSEA. V dropped 5 bases and J dropped 4 bases, with 18 bases sitting between them. The CDR3 has 14 residues. CDR3 DNA: TGCAGCGTTTACCGAGCGGACCTTCCATACGAGCAGTACTTC. This encodes CSVYRADLPYEQYF.

V usage is TRBV5-1 and J usage is TRBJ2-7, with a weak D call TRBD1 (6 bases). Trimming pared 0 bases from V and 2 bases from J, leaving 12 bases between. The CDR3 is made up of 15 amino acids. CDR1 and CDR2 from the germline V gene are SGHRS and YFSETQ. DNA of the CDR3: TGCGCCAGCAGCTTGGCCTTGGGGACAACCTACGAGCAGTACTTC. Translation: CASSLALGTTYEQYF.

CDR3 DNA sequence: TGTGCCAGTAGTAGCCTGGAACAGAGTAATAATGAGCAGTTCTTC. Amino acids: CASSSLEQSNNEQFF. V is TRBV19 and J is TRBJ2-1; no clear D. The CDR3 runs 15 residues. Trimming shortened V by 4 bases and J by 7 bases, and 17 bases separated the two germline ends. Germline assignment: CDR1 LNHDA and CDR2 SQIVND (reference sequence).

This clone turned up a few times. The rearrangement joins TRBV11-2 to TRBJ2-3; TRBD2 matches 9 bases. J lost 3 bases, V lost 3 bases, and 1 base had no gene match. The CDR3 spans 14 residues. The germline V gene encodes CDR1 SGHAT and CDR2 FQNNGV. CDR3 in amino acids: CASSFLAGTDTQYF. Written as DNA, the CDR3 is TGTGCCAGCAGCTTTCTAGCGGGAACAGATACGCAGTATTTT.

This chain links TRBV7-9 with TRBJ2-5; possibly TRBD1 or TRBD2 for D (6 bases each). V was cut by 3 bases and J by 2 bases, with 13 bases left in between. The CDR3 contains 15 residues. Germline V CDR1 and CDR2: SEHNR, FQNEAQ (reference sequence). This chain's CDR3 is CASSLRGTGQETQYF. CDR3 coding DNA: TGTGCCAGCAGCTTGCGGGGAACAGGGCAAGAGACCCAGTACTTC.

The CDR3 region has the DNA TGTGCCAGTAGTATACCGGGGGCGGGGGTTTTTTATCAGCCCCAGCATTTT. It is translated as CASSIPGAGVFYQPQHF. The gene calls are TRBV19 and TRBJ1-5; D may be TRBD1 (6 bases). Germline CDR1 is LNHDA and CDR2 is SQIVND (reference sequence). The CDR3 contains 17 residues. V lost 2 bases to trimming and J lost 5 bases, with 19 bases between them. Using reference TRBV19 and TRBJ1-5 for the parts outside the CDR3, the full variable domain is DGGITQSPKYLFRKEGQNVTLSCEQNLNHDAMYWYRQDPGQGLRLIYYSQIVNDFQKGDIAEGYSVSREKKESFPLTVTSAQKNPTAFYLCASSIPGAGVFYQPQHFGDGTRLSIL.

The CDR3 bases are TGTGCCAGCAGTCCCAGGACTGAACCCTCCTACAATGAGCAGTTCTTC. It translates to CASSPRTEPSYNEQFF. The chain carries TRBV28 and TRBJ2-1; tentative D call: TRBD2 (5 bases). The germline CDR1 and CDR2 sequences are MDHEN and SYDVKM. V was cut by 5 bases and J by 0 bases, with 14 bases left in between. The CDR3 totals 16 residues.

This chain uses TRBV5-1 with TRBJ2-3; no clear D gene. Germline assignment: CDR1 SGHRS and CDR2 YFSETQ. V was pared by 0 bases and J by 0 bases, with 11 bases between. This CDR3 comprises 16 residues. The CDR3 sequence: CASSLEAPSSTDTQYF. CDR3 sequence (DNA): TGCGCCAGCAGCTTGGAGGCTCCCTCTAGCACAGATACGCAGTATTTT.

As concerns this clone: With only one base between it and a far larger clone, this is likely a read error. Other DNA sequences in the sample encode the same CDR3. The chain is built from TRBV7-9 and TRBJ1-1, with D hard to call. From germline, CDR1 is SEHNR and CDR2 FQNEAQ (reference sequence). CDR3 size: 12 residues. Trimming removed 3 bases at V and 4 bases at J, with 6 bases between. The CDR3 region has the DNA TGTGCCAGCAGCTTGGGCGTCACTGAAGCTTTCTTT. Translating gives CASSLGVTEAFF.